This T cell receptor beta chain was sequenced in a study of blood T cells in healthy people across ages. Points from the study as a whole: Fewer expanded clones and more diversity marked long-lived versus aged donors. Expanded clonotype changes were possibly confounded by unknown donor CMV status.

For the second PCR, which ran for roughly 7 to 11 cycles, a sample-barcoded 5' primer and a J-beta primer mix were used. CDR3-containing paired-end reads numbering at least 2.5 million came from each sample. TCRdb re-analysed the 5' RACE reads in MiXCR, keeping a single row per CDR3 protein. The table has roughly 2 million distinct CDR3 sequences, about 50% seen once; the top ten hold 2.1%. This clonotype was counted between two and nine times. Antigen unknown. V lost 5 bases and J lost 8, with 21 bases in between. Germline V gives CDR1 MGHDK, CDR2 SYGVNS. The CDR3 is 15 amino acids. The TCR originated in a woman in her 40s in good health. The sample comprised blood. The chain combines TRBV25-1 with TRBJ1-2, with a possible D match to TRBD1 (6 bases). This CDR3 reads CASSLGGHFAGGYTF. The CDR3 DNA sequence: TGTGCCAGCAGTCTCGGGGGACATTTTGCCGGCGGCTACACCTTC.